This TCR beta chain was retrieved from a study of blood T cell repertoires in COVID-19 (TCRdb year 2020). For the wider study: The collaborator samples originated in the United States, Italy and Spain and spanned the acute and convalescent phases of COVID-19. Sample metadata almost always included a de-identified subject ID, COVID-19 status, age in years and sex. Samples came from the ongoing ImmuneRACE study (first 160 participants) plus 1,254 subjects from 6 global collaborators. Where HLA class I and class II types were available, the types were taken from metadata supplied by the sample provider, not from assay-based typing. A freely available public database, intended as a resource for researchers studying the immune response to SARS-CoV-2, is where the repertoires were released. Deeply sampled blood TCRbeta repertoires from subjects exposed to, actively infected with, or recovered from COVID-19 were included in the dataset. The prospective study material was composed of cDNA or gDNA derived from T cells, B-cell-depleted T cells, or PBMCs. Results and caveats for the whole study, not just this receptor: The quantity of clinical and demographic metadata differed by source and by participant and was supplied without curation.

The CDR3 holds 13 amino acids from the cysteine to the phenylalanine. The retained sequence is limited to the CDR3, 39 bases, with the frame set at the first base. CDR1 and CDR2 (SGHDN, FVKESK) derive from the germline V gene. V and J lose 4 bases and 1 base, and a span of 4 bases separates them. Whole blood was collected in K2EDTA tubes by collaborating institutions according to the institutions' own protocols. For TCRbeta analysis, collaborator samples were shipped as frozen whole blood, as isolated PBMCs, or as DNA extracted from either sample type. TCRbeta CDR3 regions were amplified from genomic DNA by means of the immunoSEQ Assay, a bias-controlled multiplex PCR. Per the original workflow: The number of nucleated cells in each sample was estimated from the amplification of reference gene primers within the assay. To quantify the absolute abundance of each unique TCRbeta CDR3 rearrangement, sequence reads were collapsed and filtered. For each sample, productive Simpson clonality was calculated as the square root of Simpson's diversity index across productive rearrangements. What TCRdb holds here is the immuneACCESS table cut down to in-frame rearrangements. Part of the clones is not present; checked against another copy, under half of the missing clones reflect an unresolved V gene, and the others are unexplained. V, J and clone size derive from that table, while D and trimming were established from the DNA sequence. This sample comprises 270,000 or so clones, under 90% of them detected only once. Of the sample, 3.1% falls within the top ten clones.

On this clone: Its binding antigen is unknown. Base-call qualities are not available, and no considerably larger clone is one nucleotide away.

Sequencing used peripheral blood. The TCR originated in a woman aged 18-35 years with acute or convalescent COVID-19. The V and J genes are TRBV14 and TRBJ2-2; the D segment cannot be called with confidence. The CDR3 loop reads CASSRVNTGELFF. The nucleotide sequence is TGTGCCAGCAGCCGAGTGAACACCGGGGAGCTGTTTTTT.